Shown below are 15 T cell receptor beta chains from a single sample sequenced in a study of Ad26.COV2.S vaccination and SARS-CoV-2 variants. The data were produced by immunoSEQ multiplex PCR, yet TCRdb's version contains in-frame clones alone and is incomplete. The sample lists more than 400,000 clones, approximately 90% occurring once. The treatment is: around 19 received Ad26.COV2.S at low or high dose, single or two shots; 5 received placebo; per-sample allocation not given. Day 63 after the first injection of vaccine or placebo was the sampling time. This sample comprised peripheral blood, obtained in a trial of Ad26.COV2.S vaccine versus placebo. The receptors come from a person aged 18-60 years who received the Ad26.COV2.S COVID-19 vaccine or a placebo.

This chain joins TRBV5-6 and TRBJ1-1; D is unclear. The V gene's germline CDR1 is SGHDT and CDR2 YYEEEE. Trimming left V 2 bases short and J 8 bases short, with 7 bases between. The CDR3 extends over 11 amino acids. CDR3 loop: CASSFQSEAFF. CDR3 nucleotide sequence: TGTGCCAGCAGCTTTCAAAGCGAAGCTTTCTTT.

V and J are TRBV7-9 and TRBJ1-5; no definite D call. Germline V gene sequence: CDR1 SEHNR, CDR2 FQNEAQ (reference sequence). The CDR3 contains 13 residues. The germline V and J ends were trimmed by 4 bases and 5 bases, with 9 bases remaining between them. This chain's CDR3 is CASSSQIDQPQHF. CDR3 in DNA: TGTGCCAGCAGCTCGCAGATTGATCAGCCCCAGCATTTT.

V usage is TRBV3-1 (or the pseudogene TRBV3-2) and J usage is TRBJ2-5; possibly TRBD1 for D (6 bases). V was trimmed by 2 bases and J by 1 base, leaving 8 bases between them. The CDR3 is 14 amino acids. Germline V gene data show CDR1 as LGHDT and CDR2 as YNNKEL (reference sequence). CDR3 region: CASSQRTAQETQYF. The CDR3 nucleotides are TGTGCCAGCAGCCAACGGACAGCCCAAGAGACCCAGTACTTC.

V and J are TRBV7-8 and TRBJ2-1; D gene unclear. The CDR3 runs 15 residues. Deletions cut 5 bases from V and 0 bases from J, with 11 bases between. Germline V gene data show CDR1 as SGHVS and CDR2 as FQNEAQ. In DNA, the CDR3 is TGTGCCAGCAGCACCCCCCTGGGCTCCTACAATGAGCAGTTCTTC. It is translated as CASSTPLGSYNEQFF.

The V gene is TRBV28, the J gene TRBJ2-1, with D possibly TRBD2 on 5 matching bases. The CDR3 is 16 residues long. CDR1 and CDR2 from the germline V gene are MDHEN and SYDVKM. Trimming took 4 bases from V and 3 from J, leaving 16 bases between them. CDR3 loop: CASSSLLDSFYNEQFF. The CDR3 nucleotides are TGTGCCAGCAGTTCCTTACTAGATTCCTTCTACAATGAGCAGTTCTTC. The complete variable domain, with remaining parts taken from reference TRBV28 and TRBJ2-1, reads DVKVTQSSRYLVKRTGEKVFLECVQDMDHENMFWYRQDPGLGLRLIYFSYDVKMKEKGDIPEGYSVSREKKERFSLILESASTNQTSMYLCASSSLLDSFYNEQFFGPGTRLTVL.

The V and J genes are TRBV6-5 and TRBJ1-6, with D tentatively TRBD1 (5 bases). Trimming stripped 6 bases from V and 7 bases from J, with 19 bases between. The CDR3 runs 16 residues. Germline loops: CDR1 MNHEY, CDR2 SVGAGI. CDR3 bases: TGTGCCAGCAGCTACCGCGGCTGGGGGGGGAATTCACCCCTCCACTTT. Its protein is CASSYRGWGGNSPLHF.

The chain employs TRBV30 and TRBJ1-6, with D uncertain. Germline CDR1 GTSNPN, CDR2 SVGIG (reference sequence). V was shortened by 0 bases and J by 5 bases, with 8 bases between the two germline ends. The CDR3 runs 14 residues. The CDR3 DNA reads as TGTGCCTGGAGTGTGGGTCGGGATAATTCACCCCTCCACTTT. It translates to CAWSVGRDNSPLHF.

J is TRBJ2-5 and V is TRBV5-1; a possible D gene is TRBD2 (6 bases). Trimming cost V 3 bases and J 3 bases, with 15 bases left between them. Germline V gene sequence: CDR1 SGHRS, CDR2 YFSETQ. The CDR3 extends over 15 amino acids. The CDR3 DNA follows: TGCGCCAGCAGCTCCATCGGGGGTCCGAAAGAGACCCAGTACTTC. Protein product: CASSSIGGPKETQYF. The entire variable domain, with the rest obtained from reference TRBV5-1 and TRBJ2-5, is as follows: KAGVTQTPRYLIKTRGQQVTLSCSPISGHRSVSWYQQTPGQGLQFLFEYFSETQRNKGNFPGRFSGRQFSNSRSEMNVSTLELGDSALYLCASSSIGGPKETQYFGPGTRLLVL.

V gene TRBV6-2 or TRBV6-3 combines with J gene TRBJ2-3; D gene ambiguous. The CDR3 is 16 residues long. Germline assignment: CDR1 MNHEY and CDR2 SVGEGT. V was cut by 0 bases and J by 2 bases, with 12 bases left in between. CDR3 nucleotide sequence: TGTGCCAGCAGTTACTCGACCCGAGAATACACAGATACGCAGTATTTT. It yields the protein CASSYSTREYTDTQYF.

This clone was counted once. The CDR3 DNA follows: TGCAGTGCTAGTCCGGCGTTCGGGCAGGGTGGTGGTGAGCAGTTCTTC. This gives the protein CSASPAFGQGGGEQFF. This rearrangement joins TRBV20-1 to TRBJ2-1; maybe TRBD1 (5 bases). The CDR3 consists of 16 residues. Germline lookup yields CDR1 DFQATT and CDR2 SNEGSKA (reference sequence). The V end lost 3 bases, the J end lost 9 bases, and 24 bases lay between the germline ends.

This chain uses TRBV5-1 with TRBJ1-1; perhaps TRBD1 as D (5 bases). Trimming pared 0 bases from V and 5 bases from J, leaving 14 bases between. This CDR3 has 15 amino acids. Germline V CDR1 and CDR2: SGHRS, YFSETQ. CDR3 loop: CASSLVQVGGTEAFF. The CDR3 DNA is TGCGCCAGCAGCTTGGTCCAGGTTGGGGGGACTGAAGCTTTCTTT.

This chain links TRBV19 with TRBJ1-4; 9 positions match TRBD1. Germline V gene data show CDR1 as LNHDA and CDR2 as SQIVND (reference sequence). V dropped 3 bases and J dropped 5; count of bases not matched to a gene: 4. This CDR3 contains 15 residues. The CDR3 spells CASSMAGTGNEKLFF. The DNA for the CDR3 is TGTGCCAGTAGTATGGCAGGGACAGGGAATGAAAAACTGTTTTTT.

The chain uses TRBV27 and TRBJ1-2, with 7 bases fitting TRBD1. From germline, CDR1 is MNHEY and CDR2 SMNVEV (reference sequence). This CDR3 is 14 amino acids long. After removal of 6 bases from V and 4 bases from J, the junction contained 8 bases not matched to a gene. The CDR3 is CASSPETGFYGYTF. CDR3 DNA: TGTGCCAGCAGCCCGGAGACAGGGTTCTATGGCTACACCTTC.

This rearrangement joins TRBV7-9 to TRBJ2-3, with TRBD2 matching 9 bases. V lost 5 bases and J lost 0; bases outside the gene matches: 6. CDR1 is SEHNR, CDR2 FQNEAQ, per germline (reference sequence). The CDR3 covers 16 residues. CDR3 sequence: CASSPQRGASTDTQYF. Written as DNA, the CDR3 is TGTGCCAGCAGCCCACAGCGGGGGGCTAGCACAGATACGCAGTATTTT. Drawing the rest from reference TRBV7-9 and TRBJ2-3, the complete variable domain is DTGVSQNPRHKITKRGQNVTFRCDPISEHNRLYWYRQTLGQGPEFLTYFQNEAQLEKSRLLSDRFSAERPKGSFSTLEIQRTEQGDSAMYLCASSPQRGASTDTQYFGPGTRLTVL.

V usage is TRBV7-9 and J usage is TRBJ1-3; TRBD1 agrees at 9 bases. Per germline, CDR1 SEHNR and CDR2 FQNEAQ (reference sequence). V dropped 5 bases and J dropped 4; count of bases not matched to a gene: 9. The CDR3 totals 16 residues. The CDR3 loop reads CASSPRPGTGGNTIYF. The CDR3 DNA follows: TGTGCCAGCAGCCCTCGCCCCGGGACAGGGGGAAACACCATATATTTT.